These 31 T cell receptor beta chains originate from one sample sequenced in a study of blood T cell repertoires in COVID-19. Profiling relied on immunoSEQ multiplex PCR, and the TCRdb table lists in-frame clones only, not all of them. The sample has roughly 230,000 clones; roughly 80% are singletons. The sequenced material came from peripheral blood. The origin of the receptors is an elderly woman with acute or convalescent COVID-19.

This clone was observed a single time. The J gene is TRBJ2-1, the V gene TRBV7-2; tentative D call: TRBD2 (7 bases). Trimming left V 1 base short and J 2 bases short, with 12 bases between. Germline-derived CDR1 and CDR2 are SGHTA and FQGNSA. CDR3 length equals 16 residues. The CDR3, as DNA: TGTGCCAGCAGCTTAGAGGGAGGGGGAACCTACAATGAGCAGTTCTTC. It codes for CASSLEGGGTYNEQFF.

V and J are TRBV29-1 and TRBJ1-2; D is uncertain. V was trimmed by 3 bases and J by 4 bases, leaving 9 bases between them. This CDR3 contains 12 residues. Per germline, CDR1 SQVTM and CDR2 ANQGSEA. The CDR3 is CSVDGSGYGYTF. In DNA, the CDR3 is TGCAGCGTTGATGGCAGCGGCTATGGCTACACCTTC.

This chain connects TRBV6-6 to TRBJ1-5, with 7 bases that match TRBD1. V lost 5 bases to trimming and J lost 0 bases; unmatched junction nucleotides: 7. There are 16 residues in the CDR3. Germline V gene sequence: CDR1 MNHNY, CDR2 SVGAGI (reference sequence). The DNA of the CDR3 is TGTGCCAGCAGTCAGGGGACAGTAGATAGCAATCAGCCCCAGCATTTT. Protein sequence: CASSQGTVDSNQPQHF.

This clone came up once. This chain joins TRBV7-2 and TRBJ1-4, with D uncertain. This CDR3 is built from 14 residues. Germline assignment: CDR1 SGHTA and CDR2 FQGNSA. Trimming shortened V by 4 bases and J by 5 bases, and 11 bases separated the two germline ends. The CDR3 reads CASSSLGLNEKLFF. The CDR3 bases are TGTGCCAGCAGCTCCCTAGGCTTGAATGAAAAACTGTTTTTT.

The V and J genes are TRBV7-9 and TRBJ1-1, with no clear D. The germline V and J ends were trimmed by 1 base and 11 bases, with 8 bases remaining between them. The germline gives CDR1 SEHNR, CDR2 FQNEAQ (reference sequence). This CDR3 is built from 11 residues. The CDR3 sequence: CASSLEVRAFF. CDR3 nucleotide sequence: TGTGCCAGCAGCTTAGAAGTTCGGGCTTTCTTT.

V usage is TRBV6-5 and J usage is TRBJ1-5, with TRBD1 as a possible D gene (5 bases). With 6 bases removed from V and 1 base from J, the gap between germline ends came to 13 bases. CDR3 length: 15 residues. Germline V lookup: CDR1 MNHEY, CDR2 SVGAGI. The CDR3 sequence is CASRKAGGSNQPQHF. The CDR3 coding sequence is TGTGCCAGCAGGAAAGCCGGGGGGAGCAATCAGCCCCAGCATTTT.

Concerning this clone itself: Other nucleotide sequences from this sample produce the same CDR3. The CDR3 coding sequence is TGTGCCAGCAGTTCTCGGGATACGCAGTATTTT. Its translation is CASSSRDTQYF. The chain joins TRBV28 to TRBJ2-3; D remains ambiguous. V shed 4 bases and J shed 6 bases, with 5 bases lying between them. From germline, CDR1 is MDHEN and CDR2 SYDVKM. There are 11 residues in the CDR3.

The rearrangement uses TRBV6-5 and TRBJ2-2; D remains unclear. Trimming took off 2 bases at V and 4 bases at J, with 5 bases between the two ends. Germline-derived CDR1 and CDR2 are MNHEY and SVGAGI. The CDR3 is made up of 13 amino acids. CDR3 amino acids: CASSYGPTGELFF. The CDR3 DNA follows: TGTGCCAGCAGTTACGGCCCCACCGGGGAGCTGTTTTTT.

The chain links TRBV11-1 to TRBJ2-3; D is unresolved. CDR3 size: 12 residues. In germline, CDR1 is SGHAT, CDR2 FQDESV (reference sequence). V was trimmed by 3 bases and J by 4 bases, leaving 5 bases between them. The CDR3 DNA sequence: TGTGCCAGCAGCTTCGGGTCAGATACGCAGTATTTT. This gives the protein CASSFGSDTQYF.

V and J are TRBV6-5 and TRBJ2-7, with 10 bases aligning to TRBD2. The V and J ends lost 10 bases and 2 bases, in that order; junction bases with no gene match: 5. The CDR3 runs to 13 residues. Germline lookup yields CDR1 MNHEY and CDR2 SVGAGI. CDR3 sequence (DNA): TGTGCCACCACTAGCGGGACGCCCTACGAGCAGTACTTC. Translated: CATTSGTPYEQYF.

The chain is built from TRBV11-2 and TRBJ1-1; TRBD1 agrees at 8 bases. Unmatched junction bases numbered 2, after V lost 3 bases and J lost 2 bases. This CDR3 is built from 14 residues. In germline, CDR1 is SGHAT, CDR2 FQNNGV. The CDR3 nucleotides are TGTGCCAGCAGCTTCCAGGGGGCTAACACTGAAGCTTTCTTT. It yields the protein CASSFQGANTEAFF.

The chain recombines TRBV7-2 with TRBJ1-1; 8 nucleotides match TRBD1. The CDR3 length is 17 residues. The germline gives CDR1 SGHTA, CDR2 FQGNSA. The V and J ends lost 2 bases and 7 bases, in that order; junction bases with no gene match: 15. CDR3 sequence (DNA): TGTGCCAGCAGCTTAAGTACATGGACAGGGAGGAAAGATGAAGCTTTCTTT. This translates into CASSLSTWTGRKDEAFF. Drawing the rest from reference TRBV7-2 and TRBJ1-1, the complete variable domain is GAGVSQSPSNKVTEKGKDVELRCDPISGHTALYWYRQSLGQGLEFLIYFQGNSAPDKSGLPSDRFSAERTGGSVSTLTIQRTQQEDSAVYLCASSLSTWTGRKDEAFFGQGTRLTVV.

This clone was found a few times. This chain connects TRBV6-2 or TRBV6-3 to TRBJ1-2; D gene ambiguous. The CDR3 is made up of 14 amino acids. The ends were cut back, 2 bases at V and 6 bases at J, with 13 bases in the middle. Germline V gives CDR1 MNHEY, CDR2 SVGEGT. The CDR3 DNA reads TGTGCCAGCAGTTACGTCGACTGGAGGAATGGCTACACCTTC. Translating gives CASSYVDWRNGYTF.

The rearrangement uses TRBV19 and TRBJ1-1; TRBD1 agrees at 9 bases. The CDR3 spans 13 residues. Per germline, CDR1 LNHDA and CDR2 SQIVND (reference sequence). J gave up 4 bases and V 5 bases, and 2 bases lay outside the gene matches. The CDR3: CASSETGGTEAFF. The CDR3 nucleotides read TGTGCCAGTAGTGAGACAGGGGGCACTGAAGCTTTCTTT.

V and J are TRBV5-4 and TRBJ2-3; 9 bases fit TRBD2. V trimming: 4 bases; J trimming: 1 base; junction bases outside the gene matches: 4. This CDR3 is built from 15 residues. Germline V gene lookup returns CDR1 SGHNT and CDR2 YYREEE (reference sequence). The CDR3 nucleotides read TGTGCCAGCAGCCTTAGCGGGGGAGGCACAGATACGCAGTATTTT. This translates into CASSLSGGGTDTQYF. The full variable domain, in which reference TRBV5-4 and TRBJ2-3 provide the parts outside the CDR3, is ETGVTQSPTHLIKTRGQQVTLRCSSQSGHNTVSWYQQALGQGPQFIFQYYREEENGRGNFPPRFSGLQFPNYSSELNVNALELDDSALYLCASSLSGGGTDTQYFGPGTRLTVL.

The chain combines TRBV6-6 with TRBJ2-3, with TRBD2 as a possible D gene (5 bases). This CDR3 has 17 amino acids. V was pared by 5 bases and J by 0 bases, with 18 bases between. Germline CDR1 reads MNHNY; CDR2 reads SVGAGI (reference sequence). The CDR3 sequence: CASSPHLLAKSTDTQYF. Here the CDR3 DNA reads TGTGCCAGCAGTCCACATTTATTAGCGAAGAGCACAGATACGCAGTATTTT.

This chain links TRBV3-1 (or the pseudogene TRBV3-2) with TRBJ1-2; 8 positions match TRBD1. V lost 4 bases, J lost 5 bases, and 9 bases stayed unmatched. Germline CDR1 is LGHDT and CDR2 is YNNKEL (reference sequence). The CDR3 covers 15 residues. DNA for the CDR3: TGTGCCAGCAGCCCGTTCCAGGGACAGGCTTATGGCTACACCTTC. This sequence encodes CASSPFQGQAYGYTF.

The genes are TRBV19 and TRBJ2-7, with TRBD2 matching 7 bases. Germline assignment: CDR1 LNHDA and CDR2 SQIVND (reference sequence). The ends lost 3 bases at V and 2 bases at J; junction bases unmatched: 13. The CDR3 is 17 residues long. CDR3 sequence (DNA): TGTGCCAGTAGTATCCGCATCCAGGGTGGGGGGGCCTACGAGCAGTACTTC. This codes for CASSIRIQGGGAYEQYF.

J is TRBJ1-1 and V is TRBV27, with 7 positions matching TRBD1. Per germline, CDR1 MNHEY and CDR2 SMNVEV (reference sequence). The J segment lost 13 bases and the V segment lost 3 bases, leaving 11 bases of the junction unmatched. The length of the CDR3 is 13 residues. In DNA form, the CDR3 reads TGTGCCAGCAGTTTTCTCTCAGGGACAGAGCGTTTCTTT. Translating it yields CASSFLSGTERFF.

DNA for the CDR3: TGTGCCAGCAGCTTAGTAGTCCAAACTCTACAAGAGACCCAGTACTTC. Residues: CASSLVVQTLQETQYF. V usage is TRBV7-2 and J usage is TRBJ2-5; D unclear. V was trimmed by 1 base and J by 2 bases, leaving 14 bases between them. Germline CDR1 SGHTA, CDR2 FQGNSA. This CDR3 spans 16 amino acids.

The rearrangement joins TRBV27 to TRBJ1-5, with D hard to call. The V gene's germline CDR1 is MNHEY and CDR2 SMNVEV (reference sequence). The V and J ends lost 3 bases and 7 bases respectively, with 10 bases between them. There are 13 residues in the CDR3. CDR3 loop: CASSFGNAQPQHF. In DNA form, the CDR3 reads TGTGCCAGCAGTTTTGGTAACGCGCAGCCCCAGCATTTT.

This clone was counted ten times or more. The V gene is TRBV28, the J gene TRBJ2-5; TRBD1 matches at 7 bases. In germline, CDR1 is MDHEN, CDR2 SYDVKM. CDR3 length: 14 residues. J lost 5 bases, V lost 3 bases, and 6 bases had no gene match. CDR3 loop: CASSLQGGRETQYF. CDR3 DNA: TGTGCCAGCAGTTTGCAAGGGGGCAGGGAGACCCAGTACTTC.

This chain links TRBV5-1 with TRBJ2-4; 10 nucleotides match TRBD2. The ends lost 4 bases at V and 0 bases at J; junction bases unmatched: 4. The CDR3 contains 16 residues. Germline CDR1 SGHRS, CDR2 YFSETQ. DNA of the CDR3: TGCGCCAGCAGCCGAACTAGCGGGGTAGCCAAAAACATTCAGTACTTC. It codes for CASSRTSGVAKNIQYF.

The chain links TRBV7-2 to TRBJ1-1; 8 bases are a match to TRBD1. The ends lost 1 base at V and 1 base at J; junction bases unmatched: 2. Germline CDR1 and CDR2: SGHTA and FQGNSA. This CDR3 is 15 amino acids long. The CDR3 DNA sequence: TGTGCCAGCAGCTTAGTAGGACAGGGGAACACTGAAGCTTTCTTT. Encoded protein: CASSLVGQGNTEAFF.

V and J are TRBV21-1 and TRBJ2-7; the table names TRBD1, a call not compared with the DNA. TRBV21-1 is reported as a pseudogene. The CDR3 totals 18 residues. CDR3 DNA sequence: TGTGCCAGCAGCGAGGGGGGGACAGGGGACCCCATGGGCTACGAGCAGTACTTC. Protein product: CASSEGGTGDPMGYEQYF.

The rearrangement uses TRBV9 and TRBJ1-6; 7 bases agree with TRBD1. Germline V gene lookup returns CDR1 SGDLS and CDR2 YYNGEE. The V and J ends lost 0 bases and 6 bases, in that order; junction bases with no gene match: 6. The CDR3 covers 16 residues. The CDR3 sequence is CASSVDRGHLNSPLHF. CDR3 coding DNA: TGTGCCAGCAGCGTAGACAGGGGTCACCTTAATTCACCCCTCCACTTT.

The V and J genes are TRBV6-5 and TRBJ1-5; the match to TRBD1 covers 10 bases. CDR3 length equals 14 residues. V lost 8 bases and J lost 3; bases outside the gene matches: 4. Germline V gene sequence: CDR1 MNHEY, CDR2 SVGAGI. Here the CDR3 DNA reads TGTGCCAGCGAGACAGGGGGCAACAATCAGCCCCAGCATTTT. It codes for CASETGGNNQPQHF.

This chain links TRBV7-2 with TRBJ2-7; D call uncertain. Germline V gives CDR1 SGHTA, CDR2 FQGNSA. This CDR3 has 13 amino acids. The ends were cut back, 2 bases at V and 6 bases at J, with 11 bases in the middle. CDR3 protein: CASSLYLNGEQYF. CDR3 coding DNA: TGTGCCAGCAGCTTATACTTGAACGGCGAGCAGTACTTC.

The CDR3 is CATHRNRDGYTF. CDR3 DNA: TGTGCCACCCACAGAAACCGAGATGGCTACACCTTC. V gene TRBV6-6 combines with J gene TRBJ1-2; D is uncertain. The ends were cut back, 10 bases at V and 6 bases at J, with 15 bases in the middle. The germline V gene has CDR1 MNHNY and CDR2 SVGAGI (reference sequence). The CDR3 totals 12 residues.

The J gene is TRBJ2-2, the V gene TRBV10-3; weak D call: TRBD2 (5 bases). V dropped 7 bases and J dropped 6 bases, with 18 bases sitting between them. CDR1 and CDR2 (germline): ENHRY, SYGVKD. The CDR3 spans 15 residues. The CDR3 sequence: CAITTTLGMSGELFF. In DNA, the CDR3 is TGTGCCATCACCACTACACTAGGGATGTCCGGGGAGCTGTTTTTT.

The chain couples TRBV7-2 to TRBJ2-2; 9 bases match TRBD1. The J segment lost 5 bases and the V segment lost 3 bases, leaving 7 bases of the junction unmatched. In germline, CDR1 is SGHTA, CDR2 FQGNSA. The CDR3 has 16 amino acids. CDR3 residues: CASSFADRGWTGELFF. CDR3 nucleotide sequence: TGTGCCAGCAGCTTCGCAGACAGGGGGTGGACCGGGGAGCTGTTTTTT.